These T cell receptor beta chains were read from a single sample in a study of OX40 agonist ivuxolimab in advanced cancers. Profiling relied on immunoSEQ multiplex PCR, and the TCRdb table lists in-frame clones only, not all of them. The table shows about 27,000 clones, with approximately 90% occurring only once. This specimen was CD4+ or CD8+ T cells sorted from blood, taken in a trial of the OX40 agonist ivuxolimab. The receptors originated from an adult with an advanced solid tumor such as melanoma, head and neck, liver or kidney cancer. Both conserved end residues are part of each CDR3. Fields, in order: clone size, J gene, D gene, V gene, CDR3 protein, CDR3 DNA. The D gene is left open where the match is weak. A row's size may be missing; if present it is once, few, many or a size class.

abundance: -
j_gene: TRBJ2-7
d_gene: -
v_gene: TRBV5-4
CDR3aa: CASSPGFSYEQYF
CDR3nt: TGTGCCAGCAGCCCAGGCTTTTCTTACGAGCAGTACTTC

abundance: -
j_gene: TRBJ2-7
d_gene: -
v_gene: TRBV19
CDR3aa: CASSILLGNEQYF
CDR3nt: TGTGCCAGTAGTATACTTTTGGGGAACGAGCAGTACTTC

abundance: -
j_gene: TRBJ1-6
d_gene: -
v_gene: TRBV7-9
CDR3aa: CASTLDAYNSPLHF
CDR3nt: TGTGCCAGCACCCTGGACGCCTATAATTCACCCCTCCACTTT

abundance: -
j_gene: TRBJ2-1
d_gene: -
v_gene: TRBV6-4
CDR3aa: CASSATGRDEQFF
CDR3nt: TGTGCCAGCAGTGCTACAGGGAGAGATGAGCAGTTCTTC

abundance: -
j_gene: TRBJ2-3
d_gene: -
v_gene: TRBV7-9
CDR3aa: CASSLGITDTQYF
CDR3nt: TGTGCCAGCAGCTTGGGGATAACAGATACGCAGTATTTT

abundance: -
j_gene: TRBJ1-1
d_gene: -
v_gene: TRBV10-2
CDR3aa: CASSRRNTEAFF
CDR3nt: TGCGCCAGCAGTCGAAGAAACACTGAAGCTTTCTTT

abundance: -
j_gene: TRBJ2-7
d_gene: TRBD2
v_gene: TRBV13
CDR3aa: CASSLVGTNYEQYF
CDR3nt: TGTGCCAGCAGCTTAGTGGGGACTAACTACGAGCAGTACTTC

abundance: -
j_gene: TRBJ2-5
d_gene: TRBD2
v_gene: TRBV4-2
CDR3aa: CASSLSPPGAGGQETQYF
CDR3nt: TGTGCCAGCAGCCTATCACCCCCTGGAGCGGGGGGCCAAGAGACCCAGTACTTC

abundance: -
j_gene: TRBJ2-2
d_gene: TRBD2
v_gene: TRBV6-4
CDR3aa: CASSDSSLAGAPAGELFF
CDR3nt: TGTGCCAGCAGTGACTCGAGTCTAGCGGGGGCGCCGGCCGGGGAGCTGTTTTTT

abundance: -
j_gene: TRBJ2-7
d_gene: -
v_gene: TRBV4-3
CDR3aa: CASSQDDTGDEQYF
CDR3nt: TGCGCCAGCAGCCAAGATGACACCGGGGATGAGCAGTACTTC

abundance: large
j_gene: TRBJ2-1
d_gene: -
v_gene: TRBV28
CDR3aa: CAAAASSSYNEQFF
CDR3nt: TGTGCCGCTGCGGCCTCAAGCTCCTACAATGAGCAGTTCTTC

abundance: -
j_gene: TRBJ1-2
d_gene: TRBD1
v_gene: TRBV7-9
CDR3aa: CASHVGQGADGYTF
CDR3nt: TGTGCCAGCCACGTCGGACAGGGGGCGGATGGCTACACCTTC

abundance: -
j_gene: TRBJ2-5
d_gene: -
v_gene: TRBV15
CDR3aa: CATSRVGFQETQYF
CDR3nt: TGTGCCACCAGCAGAGTGGGGTTTCAAGAGACCCAGTACTTC

abundance: -
j_gene: TRBJ2-5
d_gene: TRBD2
v_gene: TRBV7-9
CDR3aa: CASRWTSGEETQYF
CDR3nt: TGTGCCAGCAGATGGACTAGCGGGGAAGAGACCCAGTACTTC

abundance: -
j_gene: TRBJ1-2
d_gene: -
v_gene: TRBV19
CDR3aa: CASSSGGRSAYGYTF
CDR3nt: TGTGCCAGTAGTAGCGGGGGGCGCAGTGCCTATGGCTACACCTTC

abundance: -
j_gene: TRBJ1-1
d_gene: -
v_gene: TRBV7-9
CDR3aa: CASSSELTNTEAFF
CDR3nt: TGTGCCAGCAGCTCCGAGCTTACGAACACTGAAGCTTTCTTT

abundance: -
j_gene: TRBJ2-3
d_gene: TRBD2
v_gene: TRBV29-1
CDR3aa: CSVGTSWLRRTDTQYF
CDR3nt: TGCAGCGTTGGGACTAGCTGGCTTAGGCGCACAGATACGCAGTATTTT

abundance: -
j_gene: TRBJ2-7
d_gene: -
v_gene: TRBV6-1
CDR3aa: CASSGLLHEQYF
CDR3nt: TGTGCCAGCAGTGGCTTATTGCACGAGCAGTACTTC

abundance: -
j_gene: TRBJ2-6
d_gene: -
v_gene: TRBV2
CDR3aa: CASMRSSGANVLTF
CDR3nt: TGTGCCAGCATGAGGAGCTCTGGGGCCAACGTCCTGACTTTC

abundance: -
j_gene: TRBJ2-5
d_gene: -
v_gene: TRBV30
CDR3aa: CAWSVPGVETQYF
CDR3nt: TGTGCCTGGAGTGTACCCGGGGTTGAGACCCAGTACTTC

abundance: -
j_gene: TRBJ2-2
d_gene: TRBD2
v_gene: TRBV27
CDR3aa: CASSFGLAGGSGELFF
CDR3nt: TGTGCCAGCAGTTTCGGACTAGCGGGAGGATCGGGGGAGCTGTTTTTT

abundance: -
j_gene: TRBJ1-2
d_gene: -
v_gene: TRBV4-1
CDR3aa: CASSQDLQGGYTF
CDR3nt: TGCGCCAGCAGCCAAGATCTACAGGGTGGCTACACCTTC

abundance: -
j_gene: TRBJ2-5
d_gene: -
v_gene: TRBV28
CDR3aa: CASSPSQIQETQYF
CDR3nt: TGTGCCAGCAGCCCTTCCCAGATACAAGAGACCCAGTACTTC

abundance: -
j_gene: TRBJ2-7
d_gene: TRBD1
v_gene: TRBV7-9
CDR3aa: CASSFDRGLLSYEQYF
CDR3nt: TGTGCCAGCAGCTTCGACAGGGGGCTGTTGTCCTACGAGCAGTACTTC

abundance: once
j_gene: TRBJ2-7
d_gene: TRBD2
v_gene: TRBV14
CDR3aa: CASSQRGVAGDLTVAYEQYF
CDR3nt: TGTGCCAGCAGCCAAAGGGGGGTAGCGGGAGACTTGACGGTCGCCTACGAGCAGTACTTC

abundance: -
j_gene: TRBJ2-1
d_gene: TRBD1
v_gene: TRBV11-3
CDR3aa: CASSSRDSYNEQFF
CDR3nt: TGTGCCAGCAGCTCCCGGGACAGTTACAATGAGCAGTTCTTC

abundance: -
j_gene: TRBJ2-7
d_gene: -
v_gene: TRBV5-4
CDR3aa: CASSSSGQIYEQYF
CDR3nt: TGTGCCAGCAGCTCCTCGGGGCAGATCTACGAGCAGTACTTC

abundance: -
j_gene: TRBJ2-3
d_gene: TRBD2
v_gene: TRBV9
CDR3aa: CASTPEGRTSGTDTQYF
CDR3nt: TGTGCCAGCACCCCAGAGGGTCGCACTAGCGGCACAGATACGCAGTATTTT

abundance: -
j_gene: TRBJ2-3
d_gene: -
v_gene: TRBV7-9
CDR3aa: CASSGRGSSTDTQYF
CDR3nt: TGTGCCAGCAGCGGCAGGGGCTCTAGCACAGATACGCAGTATTTT

abundance: -
j_gene: TRBJ2-1
d_gene: -
v_gene: TRBV5-1
CDR3aa: CASSLASAGPNDEQFF
CDR3nt: TGCGCCAGCAGCTTGGCATCCGCAGGGCCAAACGATGAGCAGTTCTTC

abundance: -
j_gene: TRBJ1-2
d_gene: -
v_gene: TRBV9
CDR3aa: CASSPYDSNYGYTF
CDR3nt: TGTGCCAGCAGCCCATACGACAGTAACTATGGCTACACCTTC

abundance: -
j_gene: TRBJ2-5
d_gene: -
v_gene: TRBV19
CDR3aa: CASSISSFSSTQYF
CDR3nt: TGTGCCAGTAGTATATCGTCCTTTTCTTCTACCCAGTACTTC

abundance: -
j_gene: TRBJ1-2
d_gene: -
v_gene: TRBV6-6
CDR3aa: CASKRSNYGYTF
CDR3nt: TGTGCCAGCAAAAGGTCTAACTATGGCTACACCTTC

abundance: -
j_gene: TRBJ2-3
d_gene: TRBD2
v_gene: TRBV7-8
CDR3aa: CASSRLGGGYRDTDTQYF
CDR3nt: TGTGCCAGCAGCCGGCTGGGGGGGGGATATAGGGACACAGATACGCAGTATTTT

abundance: -
j_gene: TRBJ1-2
d_gene: TRBD1
v_gene: TRBV7-8
CDR3aa: CASSFRDRDGYTF
CDR3nt: TGTGCCAGCAGCTTCCGGGACAGGGATGGCTACACCTTC

abundance: -
j_gene: TRBJ2-1
d_gene: -
v_gene: TRBV4-2
CDR3aa: CASSQDPGSGTYNEQFF
CDR3nt: TGTGCCAGCAGCCAAGATCCGGGATCGGGGACTTACAATGAGCAGTTCTTC

abundance: -
j_gene: TRBJ2-1
d_gene: -
v_gene: TRBV27
CDR3aa: CASRWYNEQFF
CDR3nt: TGTGCCAGCAGGTGGTACAATGAGCAGTTCTTC

abundance: few
j_gene: TRBJ2-2
d_gene: -
v_gene: TRBV4-1
CDR3aa: CASSPPTFGANTGELFF
CDR3nt: TGCGCCAGCAGCCCGCCTACTTTTGGGGCAAACACCGGGGAGCTGTTTTTT